This TCR beta chain was profiled in a study of blood T cell repertoires in COVID-19. Background on the study: Donors in the United States, Italy and Spain gave samples during acute or convalescent COVID-19. T cells, B-cell-depleted T cells, or PBMCs supplied cDNA or gDNA.

As processed by the authors: Amplifying reference gene primers gave estimates of nucleated cell counts. Produced via immunoSEQ multiplex PCR; TCRdb's table is partial and in-frame only. V and J calls and clone size are given by that table; D and trimming were obtained from the DNA. This sample has roughly 200,000 clones, with 75% to 90% found just once. This receptor was obtained from a man aged 55 to 70 with acute or convalescent COVID-19. Sequences were obtained from peripheral blood.

CDR3 nucleotides: TGTGCCAGTAGAAGGACAGGGGGCACCGGGGAGCTGTTTTTT. Protein: CASRRTGGTGELFF. The chain combines TRBV19 with TRBJ2-2, with 10 bases lining up with TRBD1. The germline V gene has CDR1 LNHDA and CDR2 SQIVND (reference sequence). Germline trimming cut 6 bases from V and 4 bases from J; bases unmatched to any gene: 2. The CDR3 spans 14 residues. The full variable domain, in which reference TRBV19 and TRBJ2-2 provide the parts outside the CDR3, is DGGITQSPKYLFRKEGQNVTLSCEQNLNHDAMYWYRQDPGQGLRLIYYSQIVNDFQKGDIAEGYSVSREKKESFPLTVTSAQKNPTAFYLCASRRTGGTGELFFGEGSRLTVL.